A single sample is the source of the 30 T cell receptor beta chains below, sequenced in a study of blood T cell repertoires in COVID-19. The assay was immunoSEQ multiplex PCR, and TCRdb's table has in-frame clones only and misses some. The sample has around 100,000 clones; 70% to 90% are singletons. The sample taken for sequencing was peripheral blood. The receptors shown here come from a man aged 50 or older with active or convalescent COVID-19.

This clone appeared a few times. This chain joins TRBV7-2 and TRBJ1-3; tentative D call: TRBD1 (5 bases). The V gene lost 5 bases and the J gene lost 1 base, with 18 bases spanning the gap. Germline V gene lookup returns CDR1 SGHTA and CDR2 FQGNSA. The CDR3 is 17 residues long. CDR3 bases: TGTGCCAGCAGCCGCCAAGTGGGGGGTTTGTCTGGAAACACCATATATTTT. Protein: CASSRQVGGLSGNTIYF.

The chain is built from TRBV18 and TRBJ1-1; D gene unclear. The CDR3 spans 14 residues. Germline V gene data show CDR1 as KGHSH and CDR2 as LQKENI. V was shortened by 2 bases and J by 1 base, with 8 bases between the two germline ends. CDR3 coding DNA: TGTGCCAGCTCACCAGGGCAGACGAACACTGAAGCTTTCTTT. Its protein is CASSPGQTNTEAFF.

This clone was picked up one time. The genes are TRBV6-4 and TRBJ2-2; 8 nucleotides align to TRBD2. Trimming cost V 9 bases and J 6 bases; bases outside gene matches: 9. This CDR3 is built from 14 residues. Germline lookup yields CDR1 MRHNA and CDR2 SNTAGT. CDR3 sequence (DNA): TGTGCCAGAGGGACCTGGACTAGCTCCGGGGAGCTGTTTTTT. Protein product: CARGTWTSSGELFF.

This rearrangement joins TRBV28 to TRBJ2-5; 9 bases are a match to TRBD1. The length of the CDR3 is 17 residues. V shed 3 bases, J shed 1 base, and the junction held 9 bases outside the gene matches. Per the germline V gene, CDR1 is MDHEN and CDR2 is SYDVKM. The CDR3 reads CASSFFSPGQGQETQYF. For the CDR3, the DNA is TGTGCCAGCAGTTTCTTCTCCCCGGGACAGGGCCAAGAGACCCAGTACTTC.

The rearrangement links TRBV28 to TRBJ1-1; D unclear. V was pared by 8 bases and J by 1 base, with 11 bases between. Per the germline V gene, CDR1 is MDHEN and CDR2 is SYDVKM. This CDR3 spans 13 amino acids. CDR3 protein: CASDRPGNTEAFF. The CDR3 DNA reads as TGTGCCAGCGATCGCCCGGGGAACACTGAAGCTTTCTTT. Using reference TRBV28 and TRBJ1-1 for the parts outside the CDR3, the full variable domain is DVKVTQSSRYLVKRTGEKVFLECVQDMDHENMFWYRQDPGLGLRLIYFSYDVKMKEKGDIPEGYSVSREKKERFSLILESASTNQTSMYLCASDRPGNTEAFFGQGTRLTVV.

This clone has a single count. The chain recombines TRBV7-9 with TRBJ1-1, with D perhaps matching TRBD1 (5 bases). The length of the CDR3 is 16 residues. The V end was cut by 1 base, the J end by 0 bases, with 12 bases between. Per germline, CDR1 SEHNR and CDR2 FQNEAQ (reference sequence). The DNA of the CDR3 is TGTGCCAGCAGCTTAGACCTGGGGCAACTGAACACTGAAGCTTTCTTT. Its protein product is CASSLDLGQLNTEAFF.

The chain employs TRBV11-1 and TRBJ2-5, with a tentative D call TRBD2 (5 bases). Germline V CDR1 and CDR2: SGHAT, FQDESV (reference sequence). The V end was cut by 5 bases, the J end by 3 bases, with 16 bases between. The CDR3 covers 15 residues. CDR3 nucleotide sequence: TGTGCCAGCAGCGTAGATTGGGTCGGGGAAGAGACCCAGTACTTC. Translated: CASSVDWVGEETQYF. The whole variable domain, filled in from reference TRBV11-1 and TRBJ2-5, reads EAEVAQSPRYKITEKSQAVAFWCDPISGHATLYWYRQILGQGPELLVQFQDESVVDDSQLPKDRFSAERLKGVDSTLKIQPAELGDSAMYLCASSVDWVGEETQYFGPGTRLLVL.

V and J are TRBV5-1 and TRBJ2-7; 7 nucleotides match TRBD2. The junction had 13 bases not matched to a gene; V was cut back by 4 bases and J by 6 bases. Germline CDR1 SGHRS, CDR2 YFSETQ. There are 15 residues in the CDR3. CDR3 sequence: CASSLGSGTLREQYF. CDR3 in DNA: TGCGCCAGCAGCCTCGGAAGCGGGACCCTTCGCGAGCAGTACTTC.

The chain carries TRBV5-6 and TRBJ2-1, with a weak D call TRBD1 (5 bases). The CDR3 is 13 amino acids. Germline values: CDR1 SGHDT, CDR2 YYEEEE. V shed 6 bases and J shed 4 bases, with 11 bases lying between them. The CDR3 loop is CASKGARYNEQFF. CDR3 in DNA: TGTGCCAGCAAAGGGGCCCGTTACAATGAGCAGTTCTTC.

V and J are TRBV6-1 and TRBJ1-1; tentatively, D is TRBD1 (5 bases). The CDR3 has 14 amino acids. The V gene lost 3 bases and the J gene lost 4 bases, with 12 bases spanning the gap. CDR1 and CDR2 (germline): MNHNS, SASEGT. The CDR3 is CASSEQGWGTEAFF. The CDR3 bases are TGTGCCAGCAGTGAGCAGGGCTGGGGCACTGAAGCTTTCTTT.

V usage is TRBV4-3 and J usage is TRBJ2-2; the match to TRBD2 covers 8 bases. The length of the CDR3 is 18 residues. V trimming: 0 bases; J trimming: 0 bases; junction bases outside the gene matches: 6. Looked up from germline, CDR1 is LGHNA and CDR2 is YSLEER. The CDR3 DNA reads as TGCGCCAGCAGCCAAGATCGGAGCGGGGGCACGAACACCGGGGAGCTGTTTTTT. This codes for CASSQDRSGGTNTGELFF.

The V call is TRBV3-1 (or the pseudogene TRBV3-2), the J call TRBJ2-1; TRBD1 might be the D (5 bases). V lost 2 bases to trimming and J lost 12 bases, with 11 bases between them. The CDR3 is made up of 12 amino acids. In germline, CDR1 is LGHDT, CDR2 YNNKEL (reference sequence). The CDR3 coding sequence is TGTGCCAGCAGCCAAATTTTTACAGGGCAGTTCTTC. Protein: CASSQIFTGQFF.

The CDR3 DNA is TGTGCCATCACCACTGGAGGAACTGAAGCTTTCTTT. Protein sequence: CAITTGGTEAFF. The chain uses TRBV10-3 and TRBJ1-1, with no clear D. V shed 7 bases and J shed 5 bases, with 11 bases lying between them. The CDR3 spans 12 residues. Per the germline V gene, CDR1 is ENHRY and CDR2 is SYGVKD.

CDR3 amino acids: CARQGGYADSPLHF. The CDR3 DNA reads TGTGCCAGACAAGGAGGTTATGCGGATTCACCCCTCCACTTT. The chain uses TRBV2 and TRBJ1-6; D gene ambiguous. CDR1 is SNHLY and CDR2 is FYNNEI in the germline V gene. V was cut by 9 bases and J by 8 bases, with 17 bases left in between. This CDR3 has 14 amino acids.

The V call is TRBV5-4, the J call TRBJ2-4; 9 nucleotides agree with TRBD2. V was clipped by 0 bases and J by 6 bases; unmatched bases: 7. The CDR3 spans 16 residues. Per germline, CDR1 SGHNT and CDR2 YYREEE (reference sequence). CDR3 amino acids: CASSLGGSGGGNIQYF. The CDR3 nucleotides are TGTGCCAGCAGCTTGGGTGGTAGCGGGGGCGGAAACATTCAGTACTTC. Based on the CDR3 plus reference TRBV5-4 and TRBJ2-4, the full variable domain is ETGVTQSPTHLIKTRGQQVTLRCSSQSGHNTVSWYQQALGQGPQFIFQYYREEENGRGNFPPRFSGLQFPNYSSELNVNALELDDSALYLCASSLGGSGGGNIQYFGAGTRLSVL.

This rearrangement joins TRBV4-2 to TRBJ2-5, with 8 positions matching TRBD2. Germline assignment: CDR1 LGHNA and CDR2 YNFKEQ. The CDR3 is made up of 16 amino acids. Unmatched junction bases numbered 9, after V lost 1 base and J lost 5 bases. In DNA form, the CDR3 reads TGTGCCAGCAGCCAAGTAGCCGGGGGGGCCCTGGAGACCCAGTACTTC. Amino acid sequence: CASSQVAGGALETQYF.

The chain couples TRBV2 to TRBJ1-1, with D hard to call. This CDR3 has 11 amino acids. The V gene lost 6 bases and the J gene lost 7 bases, with 9 bases spanning the gap. In germline, CDR1 is SNHLY, CDR2 FYNNEI. The CDR3 is CASSPSFEAFF. The CDR3 DNA reads as TGTGCCAGCAGCCCGAGTTTTGAAGCTTTCTTT.

Comment on this clone: No DNA is shown, since the ends of the CDR3 on it are uncertain; the CDR3 is the one TCRdb lists. This rearrangement joins TRBV27 to TRBJ2-7; the D call in the table, TRBD1, was not verified against the DNA. Including both end residues, the CDR3 is 15 amino acids long. Germline assignment: CDR1 MNHEY and CDR2 SMNVEV (reference sequence). CDR3 residues: CASSTSGQDSYEQYF.

The chain is built from TRBV10-3 and TRBJ2-2; 8 nucleotides line up with TRBD1. The V gene's germline CDR1 is ENHRY and CDR2 SYGVKD. Trimming removed 2 bases from V and 4 bases from J; junction bases left unmatched: 3. CDR3 size: 15 residues. The CDR3 DNA is TGTGCCATCAGTGAGACTACAGGGGGCACCGGGGAGCTGTTTTTT. Its translation: CAISETTGGTGELFF.

The chain uses TRBV9 and TRBJ2-1; 7 bases fit TRBD2. Germline assignment: CDR1 SGDLS and CDR2 YYNGEE. The CDR3 has 15 amino acids. V shed 0 bases, J shed 4 bases, and the junction held 4 bases outside the gene matches. The CDR3 is CASSVGTRVYNEQFF. CDR3 sequence (DNA): TGTGCCAGCAGCGTAGGGACTAGGGTTTACAATGAGCAGTTCTTC.

The CDR3 coding sequence is TGTGCCAGCAGCCCCGGCAATCAGCCCCAGCATTTT. Protein product: CASSPGNQPQHF. The genes are TRBV7-8 and TRBJ1-5; D gene unclear. V was clipped by 5 bases and J by 2 bases, with 4 bases between them. The CDR3 runs to 12 residues. Germline V CDR1 and CDR2: SGHVS, FQNEAQ.

The chain is built from TRBV3-1 (or the pseudogene TRBV3-2) and TRBJ2-5; D unresolved. Germline CDR1 LGHDT, CDR2 YNNKEL (reference sequence). There are 16 residues in the CDR3. V lost 1 base to trimming and J lost 2 bases, with 14 bases between them. CDR3 in DNA: TGTGCCAGCAGCCAAGTGAGTGCCCTAGGACAAGAGACCCAGTACTTC. This translates into CASSQVSALGQETQYF.

The V gene is TRBV29-1, the J gene TRBJ2-4; D unclear. Germline values: CDR1 SQVTM, CDR2 ANQGSEA. Trimming shortened V by 0 bases and J by 0 bases, and 9 bases separated the two germline ends. This CDR3 has 15 residues. As DNA, the CDR3 is TGCAGCGTTGAAGACCCCGCGTTAGCCAAAAACATTCAGTACTTC. Its translation: CSVEDPALAKNIQYF.

There are a few counts of this clone. The same CDR3 can be traced to other DNA sequences in this sample. The rearrangement links TRBV30 to TRBJ1-5, with 7 bases aligning to TRBD1. The CDR3 is made up of 14 amino acids. J lost 5 bases, V lost 0 bases, and 4 bases had no gene match. Germline CDR1 is GTSNPN and CDR2 is SVGIG (reference sequence). CDR3 DNA: TGTGCCTGGAGTGTAGGGCAGGGGGATCAGCCCCAGCATTTT. It yields the protein CAWSVGQGDQPQHF.

J is TRBJ1-1 and V is TRBV7-9; 7 nucleotides agree with TRBD1. The CDR3 extends over 13 amino acids. The germline V gene encodes CDR1 SEHNR and CDR2 FQNEAQ (reference sequence). V shed 8 bases, J shed 3 bases, and the junction held 6 bases outside the gene matches. The CDR3 loop reads CASAPGGDTEAFF. CDR3 DNA sequence: TGTGCCAGCGCTCCAGGGGGTGACACTGAAGCTTTCTTT.

The sample holds one count of this clone. The rearrangement joins TRBV5-5 to TRBJ1-6; TRBD1 is a possible D gene (5 bases). The CDR3 length is 15 residues. Germline lookup yields CDR1 SGHKS and CDR2 YYEKEE (reference sequence). Trimming took 3 bases from V and 3 from J, leaving 10 bases between them. The DNA of the CDR3 is TGTGCCAGCAGCTGGGGGGTGGACTATAATTCACCCCTCCACTTT. Translating it yields CASSWGVDYNSPLHF.

This clone was recorded once. This sample includes further DNA sequences coding for the same CDR3. The V call is TRBV5-4, the J call TRBJ2-6; D gene uncertain. The CDR3 has 14 residues. V gave up 2 bases and J gave up 0 bases, with 3 bases separating them. Per the germline V gene, CDR1 is SGHNT and CDR2 is YYREEE (reference sequence). The CDR3 protein is CASSFSSGANVLTF. Here the CDR3 DNA reads TGTGCCAGCAGCTTTAGCTCTGGGGCCAACGTCCTGACTTTC. The full variable domain, completed using reference TRBV5-4 and TRBJ2-6, is ETGVTQSPTHLIKTRGQQVTLRCSSQSGHNTVSWYQQALGQGPQFIFQYYREEENGRGNFPPRFSGLQFPNYSSELNVNALELDDSALYLCASSFSSGANVLTFGAGSRLTVL.

This chain links TRBV18 with TRBJ2-5; no reliable D call. Germline CDR1 and CDR2: KGHSH and LQKENI. Trimming pared 0 bases from V and 7 bases from J, leaving 18 bases between. The length of the CDR3 is 16 residues. CDR3 nucleotides: TGTGCCAGCTCACCACCGTTAGACAAAAACCCGAGGACCCAGTACTTC. Translation gives CASSPPLDKNPRTQYF. Looking up the rest from reference TRBV18 and TRBJ2-5 gives the full variable domain: NAGVMQNPRHLVRRRGQEARLRCSPMKGHSHVYWYRQLPEEGLKFMVYLQKENIIDESGMPKERFSAEFPKEGPSILRIQQVVRGDSAAYFCASSPPLDKNPRTQYFGPGTRLLVL.

The V call is TRBV24-1, the J call TRBJ2-1; 7 bases match TRBD2. Germline loops: CDR1 KGHDR, CDR2 SFDVKD. Trimming cost V 4 bases and J 3 bases; bases outside gene matches: 14. The length of the CDR3 is 18 residues. The CDR3 DNA sequence: TGTGCCACCAGTGACGCGGACGGTCCTGGCGGGGGCTACAATGAGCAGTTCTTC. It yields the protein CATSDADGPGGGYNEQFF.

V usage is TRBV9 and J usage is TRBJ1-2, with D tentatively TRBD1 (5 bases). The germline V and J ends were trimmed by 0 bases and 0 bases, with 9 bases remaining between them. This CDR3 is 15 amino acids long. Looked up from germline, CDR1 is SGDLS and CDR2 is YYNGEE. CDR3 sequence reads: CASSVELRANYGYTF. The CDR3 region has the DNA TGTGCCAGCAGCGTAGAGCTCAGGGCTAACTATGGCTACACCTTC.